A selection of T cell receptor beta chains follows, all from one sample in a study of T cell responses to AZD1222 COVID-19 vaccine. The repertoire was sequenced with immunoSEQ multiplex PCR; TCRdb's copy has only in-frame clones and lacks some. This sample has fewer than 55,000 clones, with about 83% found just once. Sequences were derived from peripheral blood, sampled on day 0 of AZD1222 vaccination. Source of these receptors: an adult in good health. The CDR3 runs from the conserved cysteine through the conserved F or W. A D gene is named only where the DNA matches it firmly. Part of the rows lack a size; the others show once, few, many or a class for expanded clones.

clone_size	v_call	d_call	j_call	cdr3_nt	cdr3_aa
-	TRBV7-8	-	TRBJ1-1	TGTGCCAGCAGCTCACAGACTGGGACGAACACTGAAGCTTTCTTT	CASSSQTGTNTEAFF
-	TRBV6-2/TRBV6-3	TRBD2	TRBJ2-5	TGTGCCAGCAGCTCGACTAGCGGGGGGGAGACCCAGTACTTC	CASSSTSGGETQYF
-	TRBV9	-	TRBJ2-7	TGTGCCAGCAGCGCCGGACAGAGAGCCTACGAGCAGTACTTC	CASSAGQRAYEQYF
-	TRBV6-5	-	TRBJ1-4	TGTGCCAGCAGGAACCGAGACATAAAGTTTTTT	CASRNRDIKFF
-	TRBV6-5	-	TRBJ2-1	TGTGCCAGCAGTTACAGGGGACCCTTTTATGAGCAGTTCTTC	CASSYRGPFYEQFF
-	TRBV4-2	-	TRBJ2-5	TGTGCCAGCAGCCAAGCGCAGGTGGGAGCGTTGCTCCAGTACTTC	CASSQAQVGALLQYF
-	TRBV28	-	TRBJ1-3	TGTGCCAGCAGTAGACAGTTCTCTGGAAACACCATATATTTT	CASSRQFSGNTIYF
-	TRBV4-3	-	TRBJ2-2	TGCGCCAGCAGCCAAGCTCATTCGAACACCGGGGAGCTGTTTTTT	CASSQAHSNTGELFF
-	TRBV4-1	-	TRBJ2-1	TGCGCCAGCAGCCAAGACAGCCGGGAGCAGTTCTTC	CASSQDSREQFF
-	TRBV5-1	TRBD1	TRBJ1-5	TGCGCCAGCAGCTCTGGACAGGGGGACAATCAGCCCCAGCATTTT	CASSSGQGDNQPQHF
-	TRBV29-1	-	TRBJ1-1	TGCAGCGTTGAAGTAGGGGGGAGGACTGAAGCTTTCTTT	CSVEVGGRTEAFF
-	TRBV28	-	TRBJ2-3	TGTGCCAGCAGTCCGATATGGGGGGGCCAGGCAGATACGCAGTATTTT	CASSPIWGGQADTQYF
-	TRBV7-9	-	TRBJ2-7	TGTGCCAGCAGCCACAGCGAAAGCTACGAGCAGTACTTC	CASSHSESYEQYF
-	TRBV27	TRBD2	TRBJ2-7	TGTGCCAGGCCCGGGGGGGTATCCAACTACGAGCAGTACTTC	CARPGGVSNYEQYF
-	TRBV28	-	TRBJ1-5	TGTGCCAGCGGAATCGGGGGGAAGGGCAATCAGCCCCAGCATTTT	CASGIGGKGNQPQHF
-	TRBV30	TRBD1	TRBJ1-2	TGTGCCTGGGAGGACAGGGCGTACGGTGGCTACACCTTC	CAWEDRAYGGYTF
-	TRBV9	TRBD2	TRBJ2-7	TGTGCCAGCAGCAAGGCGGGGGGGCTCTACGAGCAGTACTTC	CASSKAGGLYEQYF
-	TRBV10-3	TRBD1	TRBJ2-6	TGTGCCATCAGTGAGTCTGAAGGAGACAGGGGGTGGGCGTCTGGGGCCAACGTCCTGACTTTC	CAISESEGDRGWASGANVLTF
once	TRBV28	TRBD1	TRBJ2-4	TGTGCCAGCAGCCGACAGGGGAACCGAAACATTCAGTACTTC	CASSRQGNRNIQYF
-	TRBV6-5	-	TRBJ2-7	TGTGCCAGCATACCCCCTAACCAACTCTACGAGCAGTACTTC	CASIPPNQLYEQYF
-	TRBV6-6	-	TRBJ1-1	TGTGCCAGCAGTTACAAGGGCTTAAACACTGAAGCTTTCTTT	CASSYKGLNTEAFF
-	TRBV15	-	TRBJ2-7	TGTGCCACCAGCAGAGATTACGGCCAAATCAACGAGCAGTACTTC	CATSRDYGQINEQYF
-	TRBV2	-	TRBJ1-2	TGTGCCAGCAGTGAAGCCAATTGGGGCTCTAACTATGGCTACACCTTC	CASSEANWGSNYGYTF
-	TRBV7-9	-	TRBJ1-5	TGTGCCAGCAGCTTAGGGGAGGGGATTCAGCCCCAGCATTTT	CASSLGEGIQPQHF
-	TRBV28	TRBD1	TRBJ1-2	TGTGCCAGCACCAGGGGGAGGAGGGTGGATGGCTACACCTTC	CASTRGRRVDGYTF
-	TRBV4-3	TRBD2	TRBJ2-7	TGCGCCAGCAGCCAAGAGAAAGGGACTAGCGGGGTCGCCTCCTACGAGCAGTACTTC	CASSQEKGTSGVASYEQYF
few	TRBV7-9	-	TRBJ1-2	TGTGCCAGCTCGAACAGGCTCGAGTGGGGTGGCTACACCTTC	CASSNRLEWGGYTF
-	TRBV28	-	TRBJ2-2	TGTGCCAGCAGCCTTTCCCCCCTTACCGGGGAGCTGTTTTTT	CASSLSPLTGELFF
-	TRBV27	-	TRBJ2-3	TGTGCCAGCAGTTTGGGGGTGGGGCCAGATACGCAGTATTTT	CASSLGVGPDTQYF
-	TRBV9	-	TRBJ2-2	TGTGCCAGCAGCGTTAAGGGGATCGGGGAGCTGTTTTTT	CASSVKGIGELFF
once	TRBV5-4	TRBD2	TRBJ2-3	TGTGCCAGCAGCATTAAAAGCGGGAGGGCCTCCGATACGCAGTATTTT	CASSIKSGRASDTQYF
-	TRBV5-1	-	TRBJ1-6	TGCGCCAGCAGCTTGGAAGGTCCCCCCAGCTCCTATAATTCACCCCTCCACTTT	CASSLEGPPSSYNSPLHF
-	TRBV3-1/TRBV3-2	-	TRBJ2-7	TGTGCCAGCAGCCAACGGGGCTCCTACGAGCAGTACTTC	CASSQRGSYEQYF
-	TRBV2	-	TRBJ2-3	TGTGCCAGCCTGACCCAACCTACTGGGACAGATACGCAGTATTTT	CASLTQPTGTDTQYF
once	TRBV27	-	TRBJ1-1	TGTGCCAGCAGTTTGTCGAGGAACACTGAAGCTTTCTTT	CASSLSRNTEAFF
-	TRBV7-9	-	TRBJ2-7	TGTGCCAGCAGCCCGAACGCGGGCTCCTACGAGCAGTACTTC	CASSPNAGSYEQYF
-	TRBV20-1	-	TRBJ1-1	TGCAGTGCTAATGACAACACTGAAGCTTTCTTT	CSANDNTEAFF
-	TRBV28	-	TRBJ2-7	TGTGCCAGCAGTTTGATGGGACAAGTCCGGAACGAGCAGTACTTC	CASSLMGQVRNEQYF
-	TRBV25-1	TRBD1	TRBJ1-4	TGTGCCAGCAGTGTTAGGGGGCAGAAACTGTTTTTT	CASSVRGQKLFF
few	TRBV4-1	-	TRBJ1-4	TGCGCCAGCAGCCAAGAGTCGGGGACGAATGAAAAACTGTTTTTT	CASSQESGTNEKLFF
once	TRBV2	-	TRBJ1-6	TGTGCCAGCAGCCTAAACGCGGGGAGCTCCTATAATTCACCCCTCCACTTT	CASSLNAGSSYNSPLHF
-	TRBV24-1	TRBD2	TRBJ2-1	TGTGCCACCACCTCGACTAGCGGGTCTTTGTATGAGCAGTTCTTC	CATTSTSGSLYEQFF
-	TRBV7-2	TRBD2	TRBJ2-1	TGTGCCAGCAGCTATCGGACTAGCCCCCTGAGCTCCTACAATGAGCAGTTCTTC	CASSYRTSPLSSYNEQFF